The 26 T cell receptor beta chains given below trace back to one sample, sequenced in a study of CD8 T cells in Susac syndrome. With random hexamers, reverse transcription was performed on about 0.5 to 1 ug of RNA. TCRdb processed the immunoSEQ multiplex PCR reads anew with MiXCR; each CDR3 protein has one entry. Among some 180,000 distinct CDR3 sequences listed, just under 95% were seen once. Sequencing was done on a sample of CD4+ T cells from PBMCs. The receptors were sampled from a human donor with Susac syndrome.

The chain is built from TRBV5-6 and TRBJ2-7, with 10 nucleotides matching TRBD2. The CDR3 is made up of 16 amino acids. Germline CDR1 reads SGHDT; CDR2 reads YYEEEE. J was trimmed by 5 bases and V by 0 bases; bases with no gene match: 8. CDR3 amino acids: CASSLGAASGRDEQYF. CDR3 nucleotides: TGTGCCAGCAGCTTGGGAGCGGCTAGCGGGAGAGACGAGCAGTACTTC. The full variable domain, in which reference TRBV5-6 and TRBJ2-7 provide the parts outside the CDR3, is DAGVTQSPTHLIKTRGQQVTLRCSPKSGHDTVSWYQQALGQGPQFIFQYYEEEERQRGNFPDRFSGHQFPNYSSELNVNALLLGDSALYLCASSLGAASGRDEQYFGPGTRLTVT.

This chain links TRBV6-5 with TRBJ1-2; perhaps TRBD1 as D (5 bases). Germline V CDR1 and CDR2: MNHEY, SVGAGI. The V end was cut by 0 bases, the J end by 4 bases, with 6 bases between. This CDR3 region has 13 residues. CDR3 region: CASSYSRGYGYTF. The CDR3, as DNA: TGTGCCAGCAGTTACTCGAGGGGCTATGGCTACACCTTC.

The chain employs TRBV19 and TRBJ1-4; D might be TRBD1 (5 bases). The CDR3 consists of 13 residues. Looked up from germline, CDR1 is LNHDA and CDR2 is SQIVND (reference sequence). Deletions cut 6 bases from V and 5 bases from J, with 10 bases between. The CDR3 DNA reads as TGTGCCAGTAGAACCGGGACGAATGAAAAACTGTTTTTT. Its protein product is CASRTGTNEKLFF. The variable domain in full, with the rest retrieved from reference TRBV19 and TRBJ1-4, is DGGITQSPKYLFRKEGQNVTLSCEQNLNHDAMYWYRQDPGQGLRLIYYSQIVNDFQKGDIAEGYSVSREKKESFPLTVTSAQKNPTAFYLCASRTGTNEKLFFGSGTQLSVL.

The chain combines TRBV20-1 with TRBJ1-1; D unresolved. The CDR3 has 13 amino acids. Trimming stripped 1 base from V and 7 bases from J, with 13 bases between. Germline V lookup: CDR1 DFQATT, CDR2 SNEGSKA (reference sequence). This CDR3 reads CSARVGPTFEAFF. CDR3 bases: TGCAGTGCTAGAGTCGGACCGACTTTTGAAGCTTTCTTT.

This clonotype was observed once. The chain recombines TRBV7-8 with TRBJ2-3; TRBD1 aligns across 8 bases. Looked up from germline, CDR1 is SGHVS and CDR2 is FQNEAQ. J gave up 6 bases and V 7 bases, and 15 bases lay outside the gene matches. CDR3 size: 16 residues. The CDR3 loop is CASTPAARGQGDTQYF. The CDR3 bases are TGTGCCAGCACCCCAGCGGCCAGGGGGCAAGGGGATACGCAGTATTTT.

V usage is TRBV5-8 and J usage is TRBJ2-7; a possible D gene is TRBD1 (5 bases). V dropped 4 bases and J dropped 0 bases, with 14 bases sitting between them. CDR3 size: 15 residues. Germline CDR1 is SGHTS and CDR2 is YDEGEE. The CDR3: CASSTRPQGSYEQYF. The CDR3 coding sequence is TGTGCCAGCAGCACCCGGCCGCAGGGCTCCTACGAGCAGTACTTC.

This rearrangement joins TRBV7-2 to TRBJ2-7; the D gene is possibly TRBD1 (7 bases). The length of the CDR3 is 15 residues. CDR1 and CDR2 from the germline V gene are SGHTA and FQGNSA. Trimming cost V 5 bases and J 9 bases, with 23 bases left between them. In nucleotides, the CDR3 is TGTGCCAGCAGCCTCCAGGGGGGCTGGCTACGAGGGCAGTACTTC. Amino acid sequence: CASSLQGGWLRGQYF.

V and J are TRBV7-9 and TRBJ1-4; TRBD1 aligns across 7 bases. V gave up 5 bases and J gave up 5 bases; unmatched junction bases: 8. This CDR3 contains 15 residues. CDR1 and CDR2 from the germline V gene are SEHNR and FQNEAQ (reference sequence). CDR3 nucleotide sequence: TGTGCCAGCAGCCTATACAGGGGATTAAATGAAAAACTGTTTTTT. Protein: CASSLYRGLNEKLFF.

This chain uses TRBV30 with TRBJ2-7, with no clear D. Germline CDR1 GTSNPN, CDR2 SVGIG (reference sequence). This CDR3 is built from 13 residues. V lost 2 bases and J lost 6, with 14 bases in between. CDR3 nucleotides: TGTGCCTGGAGTATCCCCAGAGCTCGCGAGCAGTACTTC. Translation gives CAWSIPRAREQYF.

This clonotype was detected once. The gene calls are TRBV6-6 and TRBJ2-1; D perhaps matches TRBD2 (6 bases). V lost 6 bases to trimming and J lost 2 bases, with 14 bases between them. The germline CDR1 and CDR2 sequences are MNHNY and SVGAGI (reference sequence). CDR3 length equals 15 residues. This CDR3 reads CASRYSSETYNEQFF. Here the CDR3 DNA reads TGTGCCAGCAGGTATTCTAGCGAAACCTACAATGAGCAGTTCTTC.

The rearrangement joins TRBV19 to TRBJ2-3; D ambiguous. Trimming took off 7 bases at V and 0 bases at J, with 8 bases between the two ends. Germline CDR1 is LNHDA and CDR2 is SQIVND (reference sequence). The CDR3 is 13 residues long. This chain's CDR3 is CASKTQSTDTQYF. CDR3 DNA sequence: TGTGCCAGTAAAACACAGAGCACAGATACGCAGTATTTT.

This chain uses TRBV7-9 with TRBJ1-1; D is perhaps TRBD1 (6 bases). V dropped 4 bases and J dropped 2 bases, with 17 bases sitting between them. The germline V gene has CDR1 SEHNR and CDR2 FQNEAQ (reference sequence). The CDR3 length is 16 residues. Here the CDR3 DNA reads TGTGCCAGCAGCTACCCAGATCCAGGGGATAACACTGAAGCTTTCTTT. This translates into CASSYPDPGDNTEAFF.

This clonotype was picked up one time. This chain connects TRBV2 to TRBJ1-2; D is perhaps TRBD1 (5 bases). V was pared by 7 bases and J by 2 bases, with 8 bases between. The CDR3 length is 12 residues. Germline V gene sequence: CDR1 SNHLY, CDR2 FYNNEI. This chain's CDR3 is CASKSGNYGYTF. In nucleotides, the CDR3 is TGTGCCAGCAAGTCAGGGAACTATGGCTACACCTTC.

The chain has TRBV19 and TRBJ2-2; TRBD1 is a possible D gene (6 bases). The germline V and J ends were trimmed by 3 bases and 2 bases, with 10 bases remaining between them. CDR1 LNHDA and CDR2 SQIVND come from the germline V gene (reference sequence). The CDR3 contains 15 residues. The CDR3 loop is CASSMLQGNTGELFF. As DNA, the CDR3 is TGTGCCAGTAGTATGCTACAGGGTAACACCGGGGAGCTGTTTTTT. The whole variable domain, filled in from reference TRBV19 and TRBJ2-2, reads DGGITQSPKYLFRKEGQNVTLSCEQNLNHDAMYWYRQDPGQGLRLIYYSQIVNDFQKGDIAEGYSVSREKKESFPLTVTSAQKNPTAFYLCASSMLQGNTGELFFGEGSRLTVL.

In its sample, this clonotype was seen once. The V gene is TRBV7-2, the J gene TRBJ2-7; unclear D gene. Germline CDR1 is SGHTA and CDR2 is FQGNSA. The CDR3 spans 12 residues. The V and J ends lost 8 bases and 3 bases respectively, with 11 bases between them. CDR3 nucleotide sequence: TGTGCCAGCGGGTTACCGAGCTACGAGCAGTACTTC. Its translation: CASGLPSYEQYF.

The chain links TRBV30 to TRBJ2-1; possibly TRBD1 for D (6 bases). The CDR3 covers 13 residues. Germline CDR1 GTSNPN, CDR2 SVGIG (reference sequence). V lost 3 bases and J lost 10, with 16 bases in between. The CDR3 sequence is CAWRLDRLSEQFF. The DNA for the CDR3 is TGTGCCTGGAGGTTGGACAGACTCTCGGAGCAGTTCTTC.

CDR3 protein: CAIRGVGPTDTQYF. The CDR3 coding sequence is TGTGCCATCAGGGGCGTGGGGCCGACAGATACGCAGTATTTT. The chain carries TRBV10-3 and TRBJ2-3; perhaps TRBD1 as D (5 bases). The CDR3 runs to 14 residues. Trimming pared 6 bases from V and 3 bases from J, leaving 13 bases between. Per the germline V gene, CDR1 is ENHRY and CDR2 is SYGVKD.

The chain's CDR3 is CASSLGHRGTEAFF. CDR3 in DNA: TGTGCCAGCAGTCTCGGGCACCGGGGAACTGAAGCTTTCTTT. The chain combines TRBV12-3 or TRBV12-4 with TRBJ1-1; D is ambiguous. Trimming shortened V by 5 bases and J by 5 bases, and 15 bases separated the two germline ends. The CDR3 is 14 amino acids.

The chain has TRBV29-1 and TRBJ1-5; D remains unclear. This CDR3 spans 13 amino acids. From germline, CDR1 is SQVTM and CDR2 ANQGSEA. V gave up 6 bases and J gave up 0 bases, with 9 bases separating them. The CDR3 DNA follows: TGCAGCGTGGCCTTAGATAGCAATCAGCCCCAGCATTTT. Protein sequence: CSVALDSNQPQHF.

The rearrangement links TRBV20-1 to TRBJ2-3; 8 positions match TRBD2. V shed 6 bases, J shed 1 base, and the junction held 9 bases outside the gene matches. Germline lookup yields CDR1 DFQATT and CDR2 SNEGSKA (reference sequence). The CDR3 is made up of 15 amino acids. CDR3 coding DNA: TGCAGTGCATGTAGGCGGGAGGTTGGCACAGATACGCAGTATTTT. Its translation is CSACRREVGTDTQYF.

The CDR3 is CASSESGWGYTF. The CDR3, as DNA: TGTGCCAGCAGTGAATCAGGGTGGGGCTACACCTTC. This sequence joins TRBV25-1 and TRBJ1-2, with TRBD1 as a possible D gene (5 bases). Germline CDR1 and CDR2: MGHDK and SYGVNS. The CDR3 totals 12 residues. V was shortened by 1 base and J by 8 bases, with 8 bases between the two germline ends.

The chain combines TRBV7-9 with TRBJ2-7; the D is unclear. The germline V gene has CDR1 SEHNR and CDR2 FQNEAQ (reference sequence). V was trimmed by 0 bases and J by 3 bases, leaving 18 bases between them. CDR3 length equals 17 residues. The CDR3 nucleotides are TGTGCCAGCAGCTTAGCTGGCGTCTCCTTCATAAACTACGAGCAGTACTTC. It specifies CASSLAGVSFINYEQYF.

V and J are TRBV30 and TRBJ1-1, with D tentatively TRBD1 (5 bases). CDR1 GTSNPN and CDR2 SVGIG come from the germline V gene (reference sequence). V was shortened by 4 bases and J by 0 bases, with 15 bases between the two germline ends. This CDR3 contains 15 residues. CDR3 sequence: CAWTGSGGMNTEAFF. CDR3 DNA: TGTGCCTGGACCGGCAGCGGGGGTATGAACACTGAAGCTTTCTTT.

This chain uses TRBV20-1 with TRBJ1-5; 7 nucleotides line up with TRBD1. CDR1 and CDR2 from the germline V gene are DFQATT and SNEGSKA (reference sequence). V lost 3 bases to trimming and J lost 0 bases; unmatched junction nucleotides: 5. This CDR3 has 15 amino acids. Here the CDR3 DNA reads TGCAGTGCTAGGCGGACAGGCGGTAGCAATCAGCCCCAGCATTTT. Translated: CSARRTGGSNQPQHF.

The rearrangement links TRBV5-1 to TRBJ1-2, with 9 bases matching TRBD1. This CDR3 spans 16 amino acids. CDR1 and CDR2 from the germline V gene are SGHRS and YFSETQ. The ends lost 2 bases at V and 4 bases at J; junction bases unmatched: 9. CDR3 region: CASSFTSTGGLYGYTF. The DNA of the CDR3 is TGCGCCAGCAGCTTTACTTCGACAGGGGGGCTCTATGGCTACACCTTC.

This chain links TRBV12-3 or TRBV12-4 with TRBJ1-3; a weak D match, TRBD1 (5 bases). CDR3 length: 18 amino acids. Trimming shortened V by 1 base and J by 0 bases, and 16 bases separated the two germline ends. The CDR3 DNA follows: TGTGCCAGCAGTTTAGTGGCTGCAGGGATCCCCTCTGGAAACACCATATATTTT. This encodes CASSLVAAGIPSGNTIYF.